This T cell receptor (beta chain) is from a study of cytomegalovirus exposure and HLA in healthy donors (dated by TCRdb to about 2017). At the level of the whole study: An earlier analysis of approximately 640 of the donors reported 250 to 300 Gb of sequence data and 117 million unique TCR beta sequences from 150 million to 200 million T cells. Approximately 330 gigabases of sequencing data and approximately 92 million unique TCR sequences made up an early release that covered over 550 HLA-typed donors. The genetic ancestry cluster associated with self-reported Caucasian donors included around four fifths of the roughly 400 genotyped donors. The aim of the study was to test whether cataloging public T cell receptors could identify signatures of past pathogen exposure. The study used immunosequencing to profile the T cell repertoires of approximately 640 subjects and linked those repertoires to cytomegalovirus serostatus. A separate validation cohort of roughly 110 different subjects was used in addition to the 666-subject first cohort. The study combined high-throughput TCR immunosequencing, statistical association of individual TCRs with disease status, and machine learning to predict cytomegalovirus infection status. A later analysis re-examined previously published TCR beta repertoires from hundreds of donors and added high-resolution HLA genotyping to investigate patterns of TCR occurrence. Rather than drawing on any new phenotypic data, the later analysis identified candidate immune exposures from TCR beta sequences and the way those sequences occurred across donors. To decide whether each TCR beta V gene segment behaved as functional or pseudogenic, an earlier analysis of nearly 600 of the donors relied on high-throughput TCR beta sequencing. Donor age, sex, ethnicity and CMV serostatus were collected together with the repertoire data. In a later genetic analysis, genome-wide SNP genotypes for about three fifths of the roughly 670 donors were used, and that subset was treated as a discovery cohort. All discovery cohort repertoires had been generated using a single sequencing platform. Class I and class II HLA loci were covered by the typing at four-digit resolution. Typing coverage differed by locus: A, B, C, DRB1 and DQB1 were typed in about 620-640 donors, DQA1 in roughly 500, DPA1 in 600 to 610, and DPB1 in just under 490. Four or five DR-DQ haplotypes were handled as single units for association and clustering, since linkage in the cohort was strong. Among some 400 genotyped donors of the cohort, an average of around 250,000 unique TCR beta nucleotide sequences was sequenced per donor, of which about 19% were non-productive.

As for this clone: This clone's antigen is unknown. The sample holds no much larger clone one base away, and base qualities are not on file.

Results and caveats for the whole study, not just this receptor: The only immune exposure information available for the cohort was CMV serostatus. The classifier was reported to diagnose cytomegalovirus status with high specificity and sensitivity in both the original cohort and the validation cohort. At a false discovery rate of 0.05, a later analysis linked about 17,000 TCR beta sequences to specific HLA alleles. A later genetic analysis reported fewer N-insertions in productive TCRs among donors in an Asian-associated ancestry cluster than the approximately 700-donor mean. In a later analysis, most CMV-associated TCR beta chains were found to appear HLA-restricted, with HLA associations seemingly driven largely by CMV exposure. Because HLA typing was unavailable for some donors at each locus, only the typed subset was used in association tests. The earlier analysis of around 600 of the donors excluded seventeen rarely observed V segments, including chromosome 9 orphons, because counts were too low. A later analysis reported that several top co-occurrence clusters appeared linked to parvovirus B19, influenza, CMV and Epstein-Barr virus. The sequencing pipeline was judged likely to have produced a cluster of highly shared sequence variants as a technical artifact. Most TCR sequences were seen in very few donors, while some public TCRs were found in many individuals. Some IMGT-functional V segments, including TRBV6-2 and TRBV6-3, could not be told apart with the 87-base-pair reads, so those segments were excluded. An association between a missense DCLRE1C variant and V-gene and J-gene trimming of TCR beta chains was found in a later genetic analysis and replicated in an independent cohort. A few of the identified cytomegalovirus-associated TCR beta chains were confirmed in vitro to be specific for cytomegalovirus antigens. In the study, 150 to 200 TCR beta chains were listed as associated with cytomegalovirus. In a later analysis, HLA-associated TCR beta chains showed more clonal expansion and lower generation probabilities than non-associated chains that were equally common. A further reported finding was that TCR beta sequences accurately predicted the HLA-A and HLA-B alleles for most subjects in the first cohort. When HLA alleles, especially DR and DQ, strongly co-occurred, TCR associations were difficult to assign to individual alleles. A later analysis found that TCR association rates varied across HLA loci, with DRB1 alleles showing the most associated TCRs and HLA-C alleles the fewest. Correlated functional status among segregating V segments might be attributable to linkage disequilibrium, but an unknown experimental factor could not be ruled out. Sequencing depth was assumed to be roughly uniform across donors in the presence/absence analyses, though that assumption may not hold. The authors suggested that the approach could potentially be extended to other disease states and immunological phenotypes. An earlier analysis of around 500 of the donors showed that most TCR beta V segments appeared in productive rearrangements either about 87% or about 30% of the time, which broadly matched IMGT annotations. This cohort had only TCR beta chains sequenced, and the lack of alpha or paired-chain data limited which features could be detected.

Libraries were constructed by the immunoSEQ multiplex PCR assay. For the multiplex PCR, a mixture combining 60 forward primers for TCR Vbeta segments and 13 reverse primers for TCR Jbeta segments was used. The CDR3 region of rearranged TCR beta genes was amplified from genomic DNA by a multiplex PCR assay. On the Illumina HiSeq System, the amplified TCR beta libraries were sequenced as 87-base-pair reads. The paper's processing steps were these. In a later analysis, tens of millions of unique TCR beta chains were counted across the 650 to 700 repertoires, and roughly 10 million of these chains were shared by at least two donors. A nearest-neighbor algorithm error-corrected the raw reads and collapsed the reads into unique sequences, merging closely related sequences to remove PCR and sequencing errors. To assign V, D and J gene segments, CDR3 sequences were aligned to IMGT reference sequences. Each retained sequence needed at least a six-nucleotide match to both a V gene segment and a J gene segment. A rearrangement counted as productive if the CDR3 had no stop codons and remained in frame with V and J, and every other rearrangement counted as non-productive. CDR3 was defined according to IMGT convention as the region running from the second conserved V-encoded cysteine to the conserved J-encoded phenylalanine. Sequences without an unambiguous match to a single V gene segment were excluded from the earlier analysis of about 600 of the donors. In an earlier analysis of 587 of the donors, a V segment was called functional when productive rearrangements were above 56.7%, and segregating when the standard deviation between donors exceeded 5%. A statistical classification framework was built to diagnose cytomegalovirus status from the catalog of TCR beta chain sequences. In a later analysis, TCR nucleotide sequences were compared against IMGT/GENE-DB human TR gene sequences so that V and J genes could be assigned. The TCRdist pipeline was used in a later analysis to assign CDR3 sequences and most-parsimonious VDJ recombination scenarios. In a later analysis, every TCR beta chain was defined by the combination of its CDR3 amino acid sequence and its V-gene family, and reads without a unique V-gene family were dropped. A later analysis removed 500 to 600 highly shared, low-generation-probability nucleotide sequences to deal with suspected cross-contamination and a sequencing artifact. A later analysis calculated a clonal expansion index for each public chain from normalized within-repertoire ranks of inferred template counts. Generation probabilities in a later analysis came from a VDJ recombination model fitted to out-of-frame rearrangements, and those results were checked against IGoR. A later analysis scored TCR-TCR, TCR-HLA and TCR-CMV co-occurrence with hypergeometric tests, applying a repertoire-size bias correction to TCR pairs. In a later analysis, false discovery rates were estimated by permuting HLA or CMV assignments 20 times. A later analysis grouped co-occurring TCRs with DBSCAN, adding TCRdist sequence similarity when clustering within HLA-allele-positive subsets. Repertoires with fewer than 30,000 or more than 120,000 public chains, plus five repertoires with anomalous nucleotide sharing, were excluded from co-occurrence clustering. TCRdb mirrors the immuneACCESS table, restricted to in-frame sequences. Some clones are absent from its copies; in checked studies, under half trace to an unresolved V gene, and the reason for the others is unknown. Clone size and the V and J calls come from that table; the DNA yielded D and trimming. The sample data list more than 90,000 clones, and over 60% of these were observed just once. The ten largest make up around 4.9% of the sample.

CDR3 length: 14 amino acids, cysteine to phenylalanine. Only the CDR3 DNA is retained, 42 bases long and in frame from the first base. Deletion took 0 bases off V and 5 bases off J, with a span of 8 bases between the germline ends. The CDR1 and CDR2 encoded by the germline V gene (reference sequence) are SEHNR and FQNEAQ. The cohort consisted of hundreds of healthy bone marrow donors. At the time of sampling, all cohort members were nominally healthy, though unrecorded immune exposures were likely present. The donor was CMV seropositive and belonged to the group of more than 250 seropositive cohort members. Every donor gave a peripheral blood sample, and the peripheral blood mononuclear cells from that sample were used for TCR beta sequencing. Genomic DNA was extracted from the blood cell samples with the Qiagen DNeasy Blood Extraction Kit.

The sample comprised PBMCs. The receptor chain draws on TRBV7-9 and TRBJ1-3; the D segment could be TRBD1, given 6 matching bases. This clonotype was sampled from a man under 40 in good health and CMV-seropositive. The CDR3 protein sequence reads: CASSLATGRNTIYF. The DNA is TGTGCCAGCAGCTTAGCGACAGGCCGAAACACCATATATTTT.